This TCR beta chain was captured by sequencing in a study of low-dose radiotherapy and immunotherapy resistance in tumors. Time point meaning: after trial treatment. Sample treatment: LDRT plus nivolumab, ipilimumab, low-dose cyclophosphamide and aspirin (RACIN trial). V shed 7 bases and J 0 bases; nucleotides not matched to a gene: 8. The CDR3 consists of 14 residues. From germline, CDR1 is SQVTM and CDR2 ANQGSEA. This clonotype was seen at least ten times. First-strand cDNA used TRAV- and TRBV-specific primers, covering alpha and beta chains. It was with a constant-region primer and a V-primer adapter that TCRs were amplified over approximately 18 PCR cycles. MiXCR, run by TCRdb on the reads, gives a single entry per CDR3 protein. The sample has around 60,000 distinct CDR3 sequences, around 23% seen once; the top ten hold 6.7%.

Here the sequenced sample was PBMCs, taken after low-dose radiotherapy plus immunotherapy. The chain recombines TRBV29-1 with TRBJ1-1, with 7 positions matching TRBD1. The clonotype originates from a male donor with prostate cancer. Here the CDR3 reads CSAPGQRMNTEAFF. The CDR3 coding sequence is TGCAGCGCCCCGGGACAGAGAATGAACACTGAAGCTTTCTTT.